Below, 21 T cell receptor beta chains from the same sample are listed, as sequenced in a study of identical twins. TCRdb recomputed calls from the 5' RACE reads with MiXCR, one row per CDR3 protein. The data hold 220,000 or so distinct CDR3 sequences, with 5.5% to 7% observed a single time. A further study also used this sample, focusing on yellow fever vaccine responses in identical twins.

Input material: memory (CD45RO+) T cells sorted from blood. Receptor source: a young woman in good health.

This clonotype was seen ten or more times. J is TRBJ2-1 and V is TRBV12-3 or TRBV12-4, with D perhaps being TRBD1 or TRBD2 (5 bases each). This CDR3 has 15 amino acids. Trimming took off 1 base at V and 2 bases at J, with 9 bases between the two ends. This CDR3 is CASSLGGSPYNEQFF. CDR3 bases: TGTGCCAGCAGTTTAGGGGGGTCCCCCTACAATGAGCAGTTCTTC.

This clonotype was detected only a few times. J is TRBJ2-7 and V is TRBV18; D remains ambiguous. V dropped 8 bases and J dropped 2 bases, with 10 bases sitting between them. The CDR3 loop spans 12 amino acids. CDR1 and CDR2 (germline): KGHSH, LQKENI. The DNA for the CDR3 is TGTGCCAGCCACCTTGAAACCTACGAGCAGTACGTC. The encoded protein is CASHLETYEQYV.

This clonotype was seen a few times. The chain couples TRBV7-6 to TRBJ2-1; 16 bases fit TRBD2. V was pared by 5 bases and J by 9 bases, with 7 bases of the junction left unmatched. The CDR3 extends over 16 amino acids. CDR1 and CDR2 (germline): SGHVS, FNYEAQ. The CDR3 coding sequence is TGTGCCAGCAGCAAGGGACTAGCGGGGGGGGTTAGTGAGCAGTTCTTC. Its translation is CASSKGLAGGVSEQFF.

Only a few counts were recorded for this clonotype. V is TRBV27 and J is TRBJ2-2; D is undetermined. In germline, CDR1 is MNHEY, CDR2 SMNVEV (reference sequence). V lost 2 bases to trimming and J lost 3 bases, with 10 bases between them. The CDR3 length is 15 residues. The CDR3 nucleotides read TGTGCCAGCAGTTTAGGAAGCGACCACACCGGGGAGCTGTTTTTT. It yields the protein CASSLGSDHTGELFF.

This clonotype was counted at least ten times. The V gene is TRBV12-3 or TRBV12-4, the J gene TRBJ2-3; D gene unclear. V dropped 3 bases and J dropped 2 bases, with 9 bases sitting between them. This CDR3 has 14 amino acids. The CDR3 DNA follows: TGTGCCAGCAGTTTTGCCAGGAACACAGATACGCAGTATTTT. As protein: CASSFARNTDTQYF.

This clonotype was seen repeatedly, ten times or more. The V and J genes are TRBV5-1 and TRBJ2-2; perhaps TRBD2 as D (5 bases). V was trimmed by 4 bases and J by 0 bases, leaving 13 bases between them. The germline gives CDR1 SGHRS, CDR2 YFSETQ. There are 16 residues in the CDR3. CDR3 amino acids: CASSLVGLSNTGELFF. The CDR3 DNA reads TGCGCCAGCAGCCTCGTCGGACTCTCGAACACCGGGGAGCTGTTTTTT.

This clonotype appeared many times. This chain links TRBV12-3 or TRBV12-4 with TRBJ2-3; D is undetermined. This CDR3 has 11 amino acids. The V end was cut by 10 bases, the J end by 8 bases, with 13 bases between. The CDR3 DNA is TGTGCCACCATGGGTTTCGGTACGCAGTATTTT. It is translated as CATMGFGTQYF.

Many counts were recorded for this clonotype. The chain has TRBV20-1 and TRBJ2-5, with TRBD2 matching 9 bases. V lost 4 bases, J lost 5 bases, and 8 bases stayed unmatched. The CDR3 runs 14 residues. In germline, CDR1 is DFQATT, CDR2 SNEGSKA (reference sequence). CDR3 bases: TGCAGTGCTACCGGGACTAGCAGGGATGAGACCCAGTACTTC. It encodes CSATGTSRDETQYF.

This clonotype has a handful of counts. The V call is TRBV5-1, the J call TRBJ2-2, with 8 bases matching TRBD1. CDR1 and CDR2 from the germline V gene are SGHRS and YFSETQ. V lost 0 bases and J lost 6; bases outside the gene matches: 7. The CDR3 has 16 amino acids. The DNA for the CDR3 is TGCGCCAGCAGCTTGGGGACAGGGATAGCCCCCGGGGAGCTGTTTTTT. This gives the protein CASSLGTGIAPGELFF.

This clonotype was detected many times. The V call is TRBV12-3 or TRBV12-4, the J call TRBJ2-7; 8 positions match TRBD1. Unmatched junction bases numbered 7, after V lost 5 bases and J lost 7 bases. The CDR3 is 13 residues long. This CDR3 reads CASSLDRGGEQYV. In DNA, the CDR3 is TGTGCCAGCAGTCTTGACAGGGGAGGAGAGCAGTACGTC.

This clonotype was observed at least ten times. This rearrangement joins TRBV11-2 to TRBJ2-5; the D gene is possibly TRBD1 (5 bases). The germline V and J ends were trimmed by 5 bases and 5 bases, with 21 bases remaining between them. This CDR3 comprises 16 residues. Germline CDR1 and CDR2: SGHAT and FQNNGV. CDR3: CASSPVSSRDAETQYF. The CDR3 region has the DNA TGTGCCAGCAGCCCCGTTAGTAGCAGGGATGCGGAGACCCAGTACTTC. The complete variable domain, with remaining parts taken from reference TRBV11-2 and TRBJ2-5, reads EAGVAQSPRYKIIEKRQSVAFWCNPISGHATLYWYQQILGQGPKLLIQFQNNGVVDDSQLPKDRFSAERLKGVDSTLKIQPAKLEDSAVYLCASSPVSSRDAETQYFGPGTRLLVL.

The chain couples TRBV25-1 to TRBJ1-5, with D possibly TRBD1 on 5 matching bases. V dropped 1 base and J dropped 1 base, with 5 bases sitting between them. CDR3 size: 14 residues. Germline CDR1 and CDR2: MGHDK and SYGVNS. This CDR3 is CASSEWGSNQPQHF. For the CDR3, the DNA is TGTGCCAGCAGTGAATGGGGGAGCAATCAGCCCCAGCATTTT.

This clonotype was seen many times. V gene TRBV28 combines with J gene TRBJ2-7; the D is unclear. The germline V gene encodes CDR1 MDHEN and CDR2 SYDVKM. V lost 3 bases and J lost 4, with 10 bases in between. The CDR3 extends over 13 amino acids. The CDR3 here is CASSFYPPYEQYF. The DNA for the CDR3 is TGTGCCAGCAGTTTTTACCCGCCTTACGAGCAGTACTTC.

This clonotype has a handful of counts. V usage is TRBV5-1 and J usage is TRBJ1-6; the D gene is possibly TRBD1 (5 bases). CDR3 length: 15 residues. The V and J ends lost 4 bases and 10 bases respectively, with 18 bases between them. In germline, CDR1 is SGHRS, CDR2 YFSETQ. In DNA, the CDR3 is TGCGCCAGCAGCCGCAAGACAGCGGGGGAGTCACCCCTCCACTTT. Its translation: CASSRKTAGESPLHF.

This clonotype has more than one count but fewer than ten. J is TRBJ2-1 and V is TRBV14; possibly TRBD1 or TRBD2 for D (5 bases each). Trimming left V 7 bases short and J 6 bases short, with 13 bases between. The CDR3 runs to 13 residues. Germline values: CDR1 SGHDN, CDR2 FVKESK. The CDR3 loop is CASNPRGTNEQFF. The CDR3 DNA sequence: TGTGCCAGCAACCCGCGAGGGACCAATGAGCAGTTCTTC.

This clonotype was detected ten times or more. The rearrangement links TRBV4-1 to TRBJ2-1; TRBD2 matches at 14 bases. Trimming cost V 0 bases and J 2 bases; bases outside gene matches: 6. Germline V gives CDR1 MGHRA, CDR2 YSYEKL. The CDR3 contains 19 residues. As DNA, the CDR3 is TGCGCCAGCAGCCAAGATGCCCTGACTAGCGGGAGGGCCTACAATGAGCAGTTCTTC. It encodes CASSQDALTSGRAYNEQFF.

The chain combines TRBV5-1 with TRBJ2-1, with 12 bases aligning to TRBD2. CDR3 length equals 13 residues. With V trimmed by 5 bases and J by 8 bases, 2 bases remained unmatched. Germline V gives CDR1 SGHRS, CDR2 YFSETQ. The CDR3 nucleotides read TGCGCCAGCAGGACTAGCGGGAGTTATGAGCAGTTCTTC. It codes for CASRTSGSYEQFF.

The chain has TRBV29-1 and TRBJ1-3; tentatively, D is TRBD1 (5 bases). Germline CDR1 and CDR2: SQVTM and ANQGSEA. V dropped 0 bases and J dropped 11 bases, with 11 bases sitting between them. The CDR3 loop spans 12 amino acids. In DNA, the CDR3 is TGCAGCGTTGAAGATGGGGGGGGAGCCATATATTTT. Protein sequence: CSVEDGGGAIYF. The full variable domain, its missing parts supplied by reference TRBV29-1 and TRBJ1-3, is SAVISQKPSRDICQRGTSLTIQCQVDSQVTMMFWYRQQPGQSLTLIATANQGSEATYESGFVIDKFPISRPNLTFSTLTVSNMSPEDSSIYLCSVEDGGGAIYFGEGSWLTVV.

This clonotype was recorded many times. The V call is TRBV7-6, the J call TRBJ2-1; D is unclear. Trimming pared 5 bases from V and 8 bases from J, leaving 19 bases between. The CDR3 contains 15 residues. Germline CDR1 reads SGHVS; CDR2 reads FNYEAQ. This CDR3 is CASSQNGRPTDEQFF. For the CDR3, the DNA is TGTGCCAGCAGCCAAAACGGAAGACCTACGGATGAGCAGTTCTTC. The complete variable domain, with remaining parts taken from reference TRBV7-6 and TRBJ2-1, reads GAGVSQSPRYKVTKRGQDVALRCDPISGHVSLYWYRQALGQGPEFLTYFNYEAQQDKSGLPNDRFSAERPEGSISTLTIQRTEQRDSAMYRCASSQNGRPTDEQFFGPGTRLTVL.

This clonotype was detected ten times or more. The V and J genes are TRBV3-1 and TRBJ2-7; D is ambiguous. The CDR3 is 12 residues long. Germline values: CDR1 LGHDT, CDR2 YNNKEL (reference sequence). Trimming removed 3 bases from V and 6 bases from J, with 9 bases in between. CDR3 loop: CASSQTGREQYF. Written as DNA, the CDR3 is TGTGCCAGCAGCCAGACCGGCCGCGAGCAGTACTTC.

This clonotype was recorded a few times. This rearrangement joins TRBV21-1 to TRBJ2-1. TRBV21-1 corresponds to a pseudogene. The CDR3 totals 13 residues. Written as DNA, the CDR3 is TGTGCCAGCAGCAAAGGGTGTCTCTTTGAGCAGTTCTTC. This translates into CASSKGCLFEQFF.